This section outlines one T cell receptor (beta chain) sequence together with its context. Its antigen is currently unknown. This sample was taken from a study of T-cell memory formation after mild COVID-19. Study-wide findings and caveats: Contracting clones, day 15 to 85, had balanced CD4/CD8, and later expanders favored CD4+.

From germline, CDR1 is DFQATT and CDR2 SNEGSKA (reference sequence). The CDR3 runs to 16 residues. Trimming cost V 5 bases and J 8 bases; bases outside gene matches: 17. TCR alpha and TCR beta cDNA libraries carrying sample barcodes and UMIs were produced by 5'RACE using constant-segment primers. TCRdb re-called the 5' RACE reads through MiXCR, storing one row per CDR3 protein. The sample shows hundreds of thousands of distinct CDR3 sequences, about a fifth of them seen only once. The J gene is TRBJ2-3, the V gene TRBV20-1, with 9 bases lining up with TRBD2. The sequenced material came from PBMCs or a T cell subset sorted from them (not recorded which). This clonotype originated in an adult woman who had mild COVID-19 (a few samples of this study predate the infection). Cell type and time point are not known. The CDR3 DNA sequence: TGCAGTGCTTCCGCCGTTAGCGGGGGTGACTCGGGTACGCAGTATTTT. This codes for CSASAVSGGDSGTQYF.